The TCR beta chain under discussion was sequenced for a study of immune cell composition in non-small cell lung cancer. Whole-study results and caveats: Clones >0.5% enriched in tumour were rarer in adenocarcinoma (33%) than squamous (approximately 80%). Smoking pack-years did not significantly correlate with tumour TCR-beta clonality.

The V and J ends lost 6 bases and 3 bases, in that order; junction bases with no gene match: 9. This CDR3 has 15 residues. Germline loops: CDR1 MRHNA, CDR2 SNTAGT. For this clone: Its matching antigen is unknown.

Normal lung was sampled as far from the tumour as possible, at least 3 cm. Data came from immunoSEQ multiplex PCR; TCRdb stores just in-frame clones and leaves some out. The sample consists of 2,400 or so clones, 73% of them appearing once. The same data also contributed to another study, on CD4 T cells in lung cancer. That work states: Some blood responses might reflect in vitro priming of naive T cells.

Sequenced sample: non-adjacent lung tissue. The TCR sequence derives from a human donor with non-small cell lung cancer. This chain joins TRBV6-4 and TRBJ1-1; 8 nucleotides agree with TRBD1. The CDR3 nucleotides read TGTGCCAGCAGACCACAGGGGGTGGGTGACACTGAAGCTTTCTTT. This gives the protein CASRPQGVGDTEAFF.